This T cell receptor (beta chain) originates from a study of Graves' ophthalmopathy and Graves' hyperthyroidism. On the study more broadly: Hyperthyroidism was classified as stable if no ophthalmopathy occurred within 18 months of follow-up.

TCR beta CDR3 amplification used RNA transcripts. RT-PCR in the first round used HTBI primers; a second-round multiplex PCR followed. TCRdb called the multiplex PCR reads again in MiXCR, with one record for every CDR3 protein. The sample includes over a million distinct CDR3 sequences, 35% to 40% of them seen just once. Study-level points and caveats: Detected in blood as well were most expanded thyroid clonotypes with frequency above 0.001.

Trimming left V 0 bases short and J 4 bases short, with 10 bases between. The length of the CDR3 is 15 residues. The germline V gene has CDR1 LGHNA and CDR2 YSLEER. This clonotype was counted many times. Its specificity is unknown. Serum thyroxine and TRAb, along with clinical symptoms, thyroid ultrasound and orbital computed tomography, were what diagnosis relied on. Sequences were obtained from peripheral blood or thyroid tissue (not recorded which). This TCR was recovered from an adult man with Graves' hyperthyroidism. This sequence joins TRBV4-3 and TRBJ1-5, with D hard to call. In DNA form, the CDR3 reads TGCGCCAGCAGCCAAGATCCGTCACCTAATCAGCCCCAGCATTTT. Translated: CASSQDPSPNQPQHF.